This TCR beta chain derives from a study of shared clonotypes between healthy human individuals. About the research overall: Researchers drew samples from two women and a few men aged 18 to 49. Findings of the study overall: Owing to a small donor count, the genetic and exposure-history diversity represented was limited. Relative to clonotypes present in all four donors, those not shared had lower generation probabilities.

Genomic DNA per cell subset filled all wells of several immunoSEQ plates. The protocol was immunoSEQ multiplex PCR, while the TCRdb copy is restricted to in-frame clones and leaves out a portion. The repertoire holds some 1,400,000 clones, with over 95% as singletons. Turning to this clone: Its antigen is unknown.

Germline V lookup: CDR1 SNHLY, CDR2 FYNNEI. This CDR3 has 14 amino acids. V gave up 7 bases and J gave up 2 bases, with 9 bases separating them. The chain joins TRBV2 to TRBJ1-6; D unclear. This receptor was taken from a young man in good health. Sequenced material: naive CD4+ T cells sorted from blood. Subset meaning: CD45RA+ positively selected. DNA of the CDR3: TGTGCCAGCACAACGGACCCCTATAATTCACCCCTCCACTTT. It encodes CASTTDPYNSPLHF.